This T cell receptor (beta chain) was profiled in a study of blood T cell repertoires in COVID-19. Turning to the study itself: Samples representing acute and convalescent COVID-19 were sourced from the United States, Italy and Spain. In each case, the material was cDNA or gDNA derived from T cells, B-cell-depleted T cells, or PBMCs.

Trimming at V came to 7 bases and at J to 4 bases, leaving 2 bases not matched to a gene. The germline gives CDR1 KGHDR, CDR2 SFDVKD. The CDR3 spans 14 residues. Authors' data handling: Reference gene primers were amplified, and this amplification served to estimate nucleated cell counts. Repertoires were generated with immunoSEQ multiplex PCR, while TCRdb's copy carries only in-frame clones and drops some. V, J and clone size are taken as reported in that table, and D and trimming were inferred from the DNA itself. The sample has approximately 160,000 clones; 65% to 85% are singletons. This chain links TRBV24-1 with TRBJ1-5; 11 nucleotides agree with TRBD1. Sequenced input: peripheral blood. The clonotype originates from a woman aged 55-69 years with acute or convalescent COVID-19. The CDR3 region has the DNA TGTGCCACCAGGGGACAGGGGGATAATCAGCCCCAGCATTTT. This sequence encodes CATRGQGDNQPQHF.